The clone carrying this T cell receptor (beta chain) was counted many times. These data belong to a study of neurological immune-mediated disorders. V dropped 6 bases and J dropped 0 bases, with 13 bases sitting between them. The CDR3 extends over 14 amino acids. CDR1 and CDR2 from the germline V gene are DFQATT and SNEGSKA (reference sequence). Individuals who volunteered at a blood bank located in Maryland, USA, made up the group of healthy controls. Via MiXCR, TCRdb re-called the 5' RACE reads, giving one row per CDR3 protein. Of 75,000 to 85,000 distinct CDR3 sequences in the sample, 17% are singletons; the top ten hold 15%.

Sequences were obtained from PBMCs. This receptor was obtained from a woman in her 40s in good health. The chain couples TRBV20-1 to TRBJ2-3; maybe TRBD2 (5 bases). CDR3 region: CSAARGSSTDTQYF. In DNA form, the CDR3 reads TGCAGTGCGGCACGGGGTTCTAGCACAGATACGCAGTATTTT.